This paragraph covers one T cell receptor beta chain sequence. The antigen remains unidentified. Chemo-refractory metastatic non-small-cell lung cancer patients were treated with focal radiation plus CTLA-4 blockade with ipilimumab. Germline CDR1 reads GTSNPN; CDR2 reads SVGIG (reference sequence). The CDR3 totals 14 residues. V shed 4 bases, J shed 7 bases, and the junction held 7 bases outside the gene matches. Assay used: immunoSEQ multiplex PCR; TCRdb lists only in-frame clones, some missing. The sample has around 80,000 clones, 83% seen once; the top ten hold 0.75% to 1%. The sample is drawn from a study of radiotherapy plus CTLA-4 blockade in lung cancer. Study-level information: Objective responses emerged in under 20% of patients, and 30% to 40% attained disease control.

Study results and caveats: Radiotherapy was combined with ipilimumab, and tumor-derived TCR clones then expanded in blood.

The gene calls are TRBV30 and TRBJ1-2, with 12 bases lining up with TRBD1. The specimen was peripheral blood, collected from a patient treated with radiotherapy plus ipilimumab. The sequence derives from a human donor with non-small cell lung cancer who had stable disease on radiotherapy plus ipilimumab. The CDR3 protein is CAWTIGTGGVGYTF. The CDR3 DNA reads as TGTGCCTGGACTATCGGGACAGGGGGCGTTGGCTACACCTTC.